Below, 22 T cell receptor beta chains from the same sample are listed, as sequenced in a study of identical twins. TCRdb re-derived calls from the 5' RACE reads in MiXCR, one entry per CDR3 protein. Among roughly 700,000 distinct CDR3 sequences listed, less than 10% were seen once. This sample also appeared in a second study, on yellow fever vaccine responses in identical twins.

The sequenced material came from PBMCs. These receptors all stem from a woman aged 18-29 years in good health.

The table lists this clonotype with a few counts. The chain links TRBV20-1 to TRBJ2-3; 9 bases match TRBD2. The J segment lost 1 base and the V segment lost 1 base, leaving 0 bases of the junction unmatched. The germline V gene encodes CDR1 DFQATT and CDR2 SNEGSKA (reference sequence). This CDR3 is built from 14 residues. CDR3 region: CSARVAGGTDTQYF. CDR3 bases: TGCAGTGCTAGAGTAGCGGGGGGCACAGATACGCAGTATTTT.

This clonotype was counted ten times or more. The V call is TRBV20-1, the J call TRBJ2-2; a weak D match, TRBD1 (6 bases). This CDR3 region has 14 residues. Germline assignment: CDR1 DFQATT and CDR2 SNEGSKA (reference sequence). Trimming left V 6 bases short and J 2 bases short, with 13 bases between. CDR3 nucleotide sequence: TGCAGTGCGCGAGGGGACAAAAACACCGGGGAGCTGTTTTTT. This translates into CSARGDKNTGELFF.

This sequence joins TRBV7-9 and TRBJ1-4; tentative D call: TRBD1 (6 bases). Germline V gene data show CDR1 as SEHNR and CDR2 as FQNEAQ (reference sequence). The CDR3 totals 14 residues. The V end was cut by 5 bases, the J end by 7 bases, with 14 bases between. CDR3 sequence reads: CASSTWDMSEKLFF. The CDR3 DNA follows: TGTGCCAGCAGCACGTGGGACATGAGTGAAAAACTGTTTTTT.

This sequence joins TRBV10-3 and TRBJ2-1; no reliable D call. CDR3 length: 13 residues. The germline V gene has CDR1 ENHRY and CDR2 SYGVKD. The ends were cut back, 2 bases at V and 6 bases at J, with 8 bases in the middle. CDR3 residues: CAISEGLSNEQFF. In nucleotides, the CDR3 is TGTGCCATCAGTGAGGGTCTTAGCAATGAGCAGTTCTTC.

The rearrangement uses TRBV7-2 and TRBJ1-1; 11 nucleotides line up with TRBD1. This CDR3 is built from 13 residues. In germline, CDR1 is SGHTA, CDR2 FQGNSA. V lost 5 bases, J lost 12 bases, and 8 bases stayed unmatched. CDR3 sequence: CASSPGQGAKTFF. CDR3 coding DNA: TGTGCCAGCAGCCCTGGACAGGGGGCGAAGACTTTCTTT.

This clonotype was seen ten or more times. The rearrangement joins TRBV12-3 or TRBV12-4 to TRBJ1-5; tentative D call: TRBD1 (6 bases). V lost 5 bases and J 1 base, leaving 9 bases between the germline ends. This CDR3 contains 14 residues. The chain's CDR3 is CASSTGQSNQPQHF. CDR3 DNA: TGTGCCAGCAGTACCGGACAGAGCAATCAGCCCCAGCATTTT.

This clonotype was found many times. V gene TRBV12-3 or TRBV12-4 combines with J gene TRBJ2-3; D call uncertain. Trimming took off 2 bases at V and 7 bases at J, with 7 bases between the two ends. The CDR3 has 12 residues. The CDR3 bases are TGTGCCAGCAGTTTAAAGGCGAATACGCAGTATTTT. This translates into CASSLKANTQYF.

This clonotype turned up a few times. J is TRBJ2-7 and V is TRBV4-3; the D gene is possibly TRBD2 (6 bases). Germline V gene lookup returns CDR1 LGHNA and CDR2 YSLEER. Trimming left V 0 bases short and J 7 bases short, with 19 bases between. The CDR3 contains 16 residues. CDR3 nucleotide sequence: TGCGCCAGCAGCCAAGAGGTAGCGGCAGGCCCCCGGGAGCAGTACTTC. It yields the protein CASSQEVAAGPREQYF.

The sample holds a few counts of this clonotype. V and J are TRBV20-1 and TRBJ2-5; 13 bases map to TRBD2. Germline loops: CDR1 DFQATT, CDR2 SNEGSKA (reference sequence). The V gene end was trimmed by 0 bases and the J gene end by 6 bases; junction bases not matched to a gene: 4. This CDR3 has 15 amino acids. DNA of the CDR3: TGCAGTGCTAGAGAACTAGCGGGGGGGTTAAAGACCCAGTACTTC. It specifies CSARELAGGLKTQYF.

At least ten counts were recorded for this clonotype. The chain uses TRBV6-5 and TRBJ1-6; D is unclear. From germline, CDR1 is MNHEY and CDR2 SVGAGI. V gave up 0 bases and J gave up 7 bases, with 4 bases separating them. The CDR3 totals 13 residues. For the CDR3, the DNA is TGTGCCAGCAGTTACTCGCCCAATTCACCCCTCCACTTT. Translated, it gives CASSYSPNSPLHF.

This clonotype was observed at least ten times. The chain joins TRBV5-1 to TRBJ2-1; 9 nucleotides agree with TRBD2. Germline CDR1 SGHRS, CDR2 YFSETQ. V shed 0 bases, J shed 8 bases, and the junction held 9 bases outside the gene matches. This CDR3 region has 16 residues. In DNA form, the CDR3 reads TGCGCCAGCAGCTTGGCGGCTAGCGGGGAACTCGATGAGCAGTTCTTC. Its translation is CASSLAASGELDEQFF.

This clonotype was detected only a few times. The chain recombines TRBV7-8 with TRBJ2-4; 8 bases are shared with TRBD1. V was pared by 7 bases and J by 8 bases, with 7 bases of the junction left unmatched. Looked up from germline, CDR1 is SGHVS and CDR2 is FQNEAQ. The length of the CDR3 is 13 residues. CDR3 sequence: CASTYLTGDIQYF. The CDR3 DNA is TGTGCCAGCACCTACCTGACAGGGGACATTCAGTACTTC.

There are many counts of this clonotype. The rearrangement uses TRBV14 and TRBJ2-1; TRBD1 or TRBD2 may be the D gene (7 bases each). Looked up from germline, CDR1 is SGHDN and CDR2 is FVKESK. Trimming removed 3 bases from V and 9 bases from J, with 12 bases in between. The CDR3 is 13 amino acids. The CDR3 sequence: CASSHRGGLEQFF. The CDR3 nucleotides read TGTGCCAGCAGCCACAGGGGGGGGCTTGAGCAGTTCTTC.

This clonotype was recorded many times. The chain recombines TRBV7-6 with TRBJ2-2; 13 bases match TRBD2. The ends lost 0 bases at V and 7 bases at J; junction bases unmatched: 8. The CDR3 totals 18 residues. CDR1 SGHVS and CDR2 FNYEAQ come from the germline V gene. The CDR3 nucleotides read TGTGCCAGCAGCTTAGCGCCAGGACTAGCGGGAGTGGACGGGGAGCTGTTTTTT. Translation gives CASSLAPGLAGVDGELFF.

In this sample, this clonotype turned up a few times. The chain is built from TRBV28 and TRBJ2-3; 9 nucleotides align to TRBD2. Germline V gene data show CDR1 as MDHEN and CDR2 as SYDVKM. This CDR3 contains 15 residues. The V and J ends lost 3 bases and 5 bases, in that order; junction bases with no gene match: 6. Written as DNA, the CDR3 is TGTGCCAGCAGTTTCCGGGCGGGGGGGAAAGATACGCAGTATTTT. Amino acids: CASSFRAGGKDTQYF.

The chain joins TRBV7-9 to TRBJ2-5; D uncertain. There are 14 residues in the CDR3. Germline values: CDR1 SEHNR, CDR2 FQNEAQ (reference sequence). The V and J ends lost 3 bases and 5 bases respectively, with 13 bases between them. CDR3 residues: CASSFMGFEETQYF. The CDR3 DNA reads TGTGCCAGCAGCTTCATGGGGTTTGAGGAGACCCAGTACTTC.

The chain joins TRBV29-1 to TRBJ2-3, with 8 bases lining up with TRBD1. Germline CDR1 reads SQVTM; CDR2 reads ANQGSEA. The ends lost 7 bases at V and 4 bases at J; junction bases unmatched: 10. This CDR3 spans 14 amino acids. CDR3 amino acids: CSAQTGVSPDTQYF. The CDR3 DNA reads TGCAGCGCTCAGACAGGGGTCAGCCCAGATACGCAGTATTTT.

The gene calls are TRBV7-9 and TRBJ2-1, with D unclear. The CDR3 runs to 13 residues. Germline V gene data show CDR1 as SEHNR and CDR2 as FQNEAQ (reference sequence). Trimming took off 3 bases at V and 7 bases at J, with 10 bases between the two ends. This CDR3 reads CASSFESANEQFF. The CDR3 nucleotides read TGTGCCAGCAGCTTTGAATCCGCGAATGAGCAGTTCTTC.

This clonotype occurred a few times. This chain uses TRBV6-2 or TRBV6-3 with TRBJ2-7, with D uncertain. Germline V gene sequence: CDR1 MNHEY, CDR2 SVGEGT. The CDR3 is 15 amino acids. Deletions cut 10 bases from V and 2 bases from J, with 21 bases between. The CDR3 nucleotides read TGTGCCATCGGAGAGAAAAAGGCCAATCCCTACGAGCAGTACTTC. This sequence encodes CAIGEKKANPYEQYF.

This clonotype was seen more than once but under ten times. This chain connects TRBV9 to TRBJ2-5; 9 nucleotides match TRBD2. With V trimmed by 5 bases and J by 7 bases, 6 bases remained unmatched. Germline V lookup: CDR1 SGDLS, CDR2 YYNGEE. This CDR3 is 13 amino acids long. CDR3 nucleotides: TGTGCCAGCAGTGCGGGGGGGATCGGGACCCAGTACTTC. It specifies CASSAGGIGTQYF.

This clonotype was seen a handful of times. The chain links TRBV28 to TRBJ2-3; 9 positions match TRBD2. V lost 6 bases to trimming and J lost 3 bases; unmatched junction nucleotides: 16. The CDR3 sequence is 18 residues long. From germline, CDR1 is MDHEN and CDR2 SYDVKM. CDR3 nucleotide sequence: TGTGCCAGCAGGGCGGGGGGGGCTAGCGGGATTTGGACAGATACGCAGTATTTT. It encodes CASRAGGASGIWTDTQYF.

Many counts were recorded for this clonotype. The chain has TRBV24-1 and TRBJ2-3; D is possibly TRBD1 (5 bases). This CDR3 is 15 amino acids long. V was clipped by 0 bases and J by 6 bases, with 12 bases between them. Germline-derived CDR1 and CDR2 are KGHDR and SFDVKD. The CDR3 coding sequence is TGTGCCACCAGTGATTTGGGGCAGGGTCCCGATACGCAGTATTTT. It translates to CATSDLGQGPDTQYF.